This T cell receptor beta chain appears in the sequencing data of a study of early T cells in non-severe SARS-CoV-2 infection. Unique molecular identifiers were added to individual cDNA molecules. TCRdb re-derived calls from the 5' RACE reads in MiXCR, one entry per CDR3 protein. The data contain roughly 86,000 distinct CDR3 sequences, under 15% of them singletons. This clonotype came up many times. Its antigen remains unidentified. Regarding the study as a whole: Reliance on VDJdb matching favored anti-spike CD8 responses; private and CD4 specificities were missed.

The receptor was derived from an adult who was a healthcare worker with PCR-confirmed SARS-CoV-2 infection or an uninfected control (not recorded which). The sample comprised whole blood.

CDR3 in DNA: TGTGCCAGCACCCGAACAGGGGGTCACACTGAAGCTTTCTTT. It encodes CASTRTGGHTEAFF. The chain couples TRBV2 to TRBJ1-1; 8 positions match TRBD1. Germline values: CDR1 SNHLY, CDR2 FYNNEI. V lost 7 bases, J lost 3 bases, and 7 bases stayed unmatched. The CDR3 covers 14 residues.